Given below is one TCR beta chain in context. The V and J ends lost 0 bases and 2 bases, in that order; junction bases with no gene match: 4. Germline values: CDR1 SGHTA, CDR2 FQGNSA. The CDR3 sequence is 16 residues long. The source of the sample is a study of T cell responses to AZD1222 COVID-19 vaccine. Clones were sequenced by immunoSEQ multiplex PCR, and TCRdb holds only the in-frame ones, with some missing. The sample contains 100,000 to 150,000 clones, 85% to 90% of which appear only once. The source material was peripheral blood, sampled on day 0 of AZD1222 vaccination. The clonotype comes from an adult in good health. V gene TRBV7-2 combines with J gene TRBJ2-1; TRBD2 matches at 7 bases. This CDR3 reads CASSLAGGSAYNEQFF. The CDR3 nucleotides are TGTGCCAGCAGCTTAGCCGGGGGGTCGGCCTACAATGAGCAGTTCTTC.